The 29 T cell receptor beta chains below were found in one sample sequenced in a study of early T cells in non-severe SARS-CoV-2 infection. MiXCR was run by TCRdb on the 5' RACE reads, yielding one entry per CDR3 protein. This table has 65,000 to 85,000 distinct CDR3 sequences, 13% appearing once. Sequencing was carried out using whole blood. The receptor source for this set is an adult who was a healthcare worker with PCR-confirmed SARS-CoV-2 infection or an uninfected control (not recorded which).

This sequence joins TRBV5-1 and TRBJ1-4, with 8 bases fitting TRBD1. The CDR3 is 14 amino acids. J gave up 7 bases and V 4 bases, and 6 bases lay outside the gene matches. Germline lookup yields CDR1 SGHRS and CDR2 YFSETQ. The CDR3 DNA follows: TGCGCCAGCAGCCCCGGGACAGGAAGTGAAAAACTGTTTTTT. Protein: CASSPGTGSEKLFF.

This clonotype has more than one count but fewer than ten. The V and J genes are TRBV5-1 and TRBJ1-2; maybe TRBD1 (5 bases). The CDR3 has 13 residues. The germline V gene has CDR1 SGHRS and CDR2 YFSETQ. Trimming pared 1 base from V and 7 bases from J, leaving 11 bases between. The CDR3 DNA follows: TGCGCCAGCAGCTTGCCAGGGACCCTTGGCTACACCTTC. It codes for CASSLPGTLGYTF. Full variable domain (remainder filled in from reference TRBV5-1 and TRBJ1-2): KAGVTQTPRYLIKTRGQQVTLSCSPISGHRSVSWYQQTPGQGLQFLFEYFSETQRNKGNFPGRFSGRQFSNSRSEMNVSTLELGDSALYLCASSLPGTLGYTFGSGTRLTVV.

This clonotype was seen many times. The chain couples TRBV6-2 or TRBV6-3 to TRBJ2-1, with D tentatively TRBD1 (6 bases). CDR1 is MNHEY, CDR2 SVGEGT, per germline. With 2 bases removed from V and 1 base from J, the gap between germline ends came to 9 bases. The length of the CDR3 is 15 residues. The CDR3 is CASSYGTPSYNEQFF. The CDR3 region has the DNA TGTGCCAGCAGTTACGGGACACCATCCTACAATGAGCAGTTCTTC.

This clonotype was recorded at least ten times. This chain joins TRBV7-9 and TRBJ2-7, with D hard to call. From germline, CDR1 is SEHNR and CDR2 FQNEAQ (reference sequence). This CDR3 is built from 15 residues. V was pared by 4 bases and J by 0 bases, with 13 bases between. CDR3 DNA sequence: TGTGCCAGCAGCTCGGGCCCTCTCAGCTCCTACGAGCAGTACTTC. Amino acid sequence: CASSSGPLSSYEQYF.

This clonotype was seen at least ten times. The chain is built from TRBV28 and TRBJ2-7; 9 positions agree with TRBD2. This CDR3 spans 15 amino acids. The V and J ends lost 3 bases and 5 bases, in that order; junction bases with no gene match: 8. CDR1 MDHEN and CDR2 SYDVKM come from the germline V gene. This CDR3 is CASSLIPTSGNEQYF. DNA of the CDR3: TGTGCCAGCAGTTTGATTCCGACTAGCGGAAACGAGCAGTACTTC.

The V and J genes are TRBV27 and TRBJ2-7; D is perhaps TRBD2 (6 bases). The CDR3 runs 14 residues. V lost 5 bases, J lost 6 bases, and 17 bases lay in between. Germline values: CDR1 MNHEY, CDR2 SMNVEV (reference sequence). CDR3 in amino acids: CASSQTGGPGEQYF. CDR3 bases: TGTGCCAGCAGTCAGACCGGGGGACCTGGCGAGCAGTACTTC.

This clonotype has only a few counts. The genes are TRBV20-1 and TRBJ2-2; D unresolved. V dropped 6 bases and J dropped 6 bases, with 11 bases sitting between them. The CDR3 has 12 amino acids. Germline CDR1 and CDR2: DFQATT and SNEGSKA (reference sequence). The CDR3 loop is CSAKVQAGELFF. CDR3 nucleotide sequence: TGCAGTGCCAAGGTCCAGGCCGGGGAGCTGTTTTTT.

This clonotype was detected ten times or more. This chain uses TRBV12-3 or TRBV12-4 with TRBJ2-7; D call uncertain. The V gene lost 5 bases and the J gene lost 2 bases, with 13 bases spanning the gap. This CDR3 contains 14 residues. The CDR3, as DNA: TGTGCCAGCAGTCTAGGGCCAGTGGCCTACGAGCAGTACTTC. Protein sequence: CASSLGPVAYEQYF.

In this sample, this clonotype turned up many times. The CDR3 bases are TGTGCCAGCAGCTTTAGCGGGAGGATGGGAGAGACCCAGTACTTC. Translating it yields CASSFSGRMGETQYF. The V gene is TRBV5-8, the J gene TRBJ2-5; 10 bases agree with TRBD2. V dropped 2 bases and J dropped 4; count of bases not matched to a gene: 5. The CDR3 contains 15 residues. Germline CDR1 and CDR2: SGHTS and YDEGEE.

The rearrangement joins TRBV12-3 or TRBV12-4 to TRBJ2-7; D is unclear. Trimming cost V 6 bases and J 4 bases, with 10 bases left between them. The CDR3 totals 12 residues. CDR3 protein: CASSPRPYEQYF. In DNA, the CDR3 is TGTGCCAGCAGCCCTCGGCCTTACGAGCAGTACTTC.

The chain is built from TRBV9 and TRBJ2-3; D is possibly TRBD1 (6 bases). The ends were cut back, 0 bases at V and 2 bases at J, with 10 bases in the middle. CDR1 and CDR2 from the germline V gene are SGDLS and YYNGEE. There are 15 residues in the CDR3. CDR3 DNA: TGTGCCAGCAGCGTAGTGGGACAAAACACAGATACGCAGTATTTT. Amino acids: CASSVVGQNTDTQYF. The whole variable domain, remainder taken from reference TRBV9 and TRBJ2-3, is DSGVTQTPKHLITATGQRVTLRCSPRSGDLSVYWYQQSLDQGLQFLIQYYNGEERAKGNILERFSAQQFPDLHSELNLSSLELGDSALYFCASSVVGQNTDTQYFGPGTRLTVL.

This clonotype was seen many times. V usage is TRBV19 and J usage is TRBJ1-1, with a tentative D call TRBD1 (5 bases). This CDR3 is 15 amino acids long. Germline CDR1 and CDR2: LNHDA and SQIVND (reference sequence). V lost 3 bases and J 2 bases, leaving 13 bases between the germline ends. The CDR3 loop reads CASSIPAGSNTEAFF. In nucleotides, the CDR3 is TGTGCCAGTAGTATCCCCGCAGGGAGTAACACTGAAGCTTTCTTT.

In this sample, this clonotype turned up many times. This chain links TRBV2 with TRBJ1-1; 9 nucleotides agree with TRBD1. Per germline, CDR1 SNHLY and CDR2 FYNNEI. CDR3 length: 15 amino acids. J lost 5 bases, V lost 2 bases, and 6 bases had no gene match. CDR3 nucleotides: TGTGCCAGCAGTGAACTTGGACAGGGGTTGACTGAAGCTTTCTTT. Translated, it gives CASSELGQGLTEAFF.

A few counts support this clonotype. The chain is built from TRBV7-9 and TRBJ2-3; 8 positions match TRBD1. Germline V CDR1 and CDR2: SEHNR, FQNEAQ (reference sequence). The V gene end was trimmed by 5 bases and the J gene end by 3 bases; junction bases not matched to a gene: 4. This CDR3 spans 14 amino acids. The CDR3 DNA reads TGTGCCAGCAGCCCATACAGGGGGACAGATACGCAGTATTTT. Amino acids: CASSPYRGTDTQYF.

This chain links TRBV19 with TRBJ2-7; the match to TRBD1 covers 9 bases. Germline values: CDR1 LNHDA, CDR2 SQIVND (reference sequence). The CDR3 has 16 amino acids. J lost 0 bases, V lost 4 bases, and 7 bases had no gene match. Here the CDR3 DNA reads TGTGCCAGTAGTAACCCCGGGACAGGGAGCTCCTACGAGCAGTACTTC. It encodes CASSNPGTGSSYEQYF.

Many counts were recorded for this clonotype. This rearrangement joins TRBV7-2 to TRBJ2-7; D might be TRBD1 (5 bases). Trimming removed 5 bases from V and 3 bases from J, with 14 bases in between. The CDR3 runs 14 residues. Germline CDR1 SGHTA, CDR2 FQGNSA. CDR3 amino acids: CASSGGAAYYEQYF. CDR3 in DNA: TGTGCCAGCAGCGGTGGGGCTGCGTACTACGAGCAGTACTTC. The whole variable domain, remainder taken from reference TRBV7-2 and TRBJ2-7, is GAGVSQSPSNKVTEKGKDVELRCDPISGHTALYWYRQSLGQGLEFLIYFQGNSAPDKSGLPSDRFSAERTGGSVSTLTIQRTQQEDSAVYLCASSGGAAYYEQYFGPGTRLTVT.

This CDR3 is CASSSGTRESEQFF. In DNA, the CDR3 is TGCGCCAGCAGCTCTGGGACCCGGGAAAGTGAGCAGTTCTTC. J is TRBJ2-1 and V is TRBV5-1, with D tentatively TRBD1 or TRBD2 (5 bases each). The CDR3 loop spans 14 amino acids. V was trimmed by 3 bases and J by 9 bases, leaving 16 bases between them. Germline CDR1 and CDR2: SGHRS and YFSETQ.

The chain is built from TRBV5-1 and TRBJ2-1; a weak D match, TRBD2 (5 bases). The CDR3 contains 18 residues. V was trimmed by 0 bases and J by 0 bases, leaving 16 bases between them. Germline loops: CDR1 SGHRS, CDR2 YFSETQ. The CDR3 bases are TGCGCCAGCAGCTTGGCTCGTACTAGTGGGAACTCCTACAATGAGCAGTTCTTC. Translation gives CASSLARTSGNSYNEQFF.

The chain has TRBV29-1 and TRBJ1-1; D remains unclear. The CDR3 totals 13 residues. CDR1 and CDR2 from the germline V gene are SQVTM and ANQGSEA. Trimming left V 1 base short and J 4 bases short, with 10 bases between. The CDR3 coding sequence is TGCAGCGTTGAAGGGAGGGCCAGCACTGAAGCTTTCTTT. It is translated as CSVEGRASTEAFF. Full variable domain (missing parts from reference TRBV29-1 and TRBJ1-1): SAVISQKPSRDICQRGTSLTIQCQVDSQVTMMFWYRQQPGQSLTLIATANQGSEATYESGFVIDKFPISRPNLTFSTLTVSNMSPEDSSIYLCSVEGRASTEAFFGQGTRLTVV.

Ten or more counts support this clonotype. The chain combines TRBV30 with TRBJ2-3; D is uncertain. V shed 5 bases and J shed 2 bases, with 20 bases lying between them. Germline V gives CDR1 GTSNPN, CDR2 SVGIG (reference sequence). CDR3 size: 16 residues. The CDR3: CAWDGSLSAFTDTQYF. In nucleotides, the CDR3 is TGTGCCTGGGACGGGTCTCTCAGTGCTTTCACAGATACGCAGTATTTT.

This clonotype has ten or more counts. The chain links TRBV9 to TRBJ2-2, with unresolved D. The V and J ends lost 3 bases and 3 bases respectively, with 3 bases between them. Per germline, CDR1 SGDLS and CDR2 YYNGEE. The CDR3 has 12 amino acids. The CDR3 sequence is CASSGHTGELFF. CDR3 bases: TGTGCCAGCAGCGGACACACCGGGGAGCTGTTTTTT. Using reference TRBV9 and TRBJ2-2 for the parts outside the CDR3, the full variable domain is DSGVTQTPKHLITATGQRVTLRCSPRSGDLSVYWYQQSLDQGLQFLIQYYNGEERAKGNILERFSAQQFPDLHSELNLSSLELGDSALYFCASSGHTGELFFGEGSRLTVL.

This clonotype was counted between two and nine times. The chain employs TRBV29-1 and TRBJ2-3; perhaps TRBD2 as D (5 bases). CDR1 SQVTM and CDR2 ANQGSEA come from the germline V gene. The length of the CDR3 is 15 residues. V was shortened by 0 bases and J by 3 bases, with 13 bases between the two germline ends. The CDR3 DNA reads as TGCAGCGTTGAAGATCGGGGTGGACGGACAGATACGCAGTATTTT. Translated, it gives CSVEDRGGRTDTQYF.

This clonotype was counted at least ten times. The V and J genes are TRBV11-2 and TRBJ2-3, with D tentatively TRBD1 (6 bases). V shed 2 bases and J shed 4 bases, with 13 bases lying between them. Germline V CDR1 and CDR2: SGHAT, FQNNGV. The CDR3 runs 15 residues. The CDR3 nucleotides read TGTGCCAGCAGCTTACTTGGGGGCGAGGCAGATACGCAGTATTTT. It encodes CASSLLGGEADTQYF.

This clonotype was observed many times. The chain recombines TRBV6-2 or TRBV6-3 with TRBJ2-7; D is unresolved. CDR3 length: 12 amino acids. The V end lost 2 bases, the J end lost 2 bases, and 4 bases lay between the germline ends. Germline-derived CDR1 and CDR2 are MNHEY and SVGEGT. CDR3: CASSYPTYEQYF. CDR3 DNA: TGTGCCAGCAGTTACCCAACCTACGAGCAGTACTTC.

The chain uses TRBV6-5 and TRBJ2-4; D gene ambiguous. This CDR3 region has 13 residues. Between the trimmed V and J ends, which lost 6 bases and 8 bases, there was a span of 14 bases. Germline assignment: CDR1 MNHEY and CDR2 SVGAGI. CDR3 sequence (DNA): TGTGCCAGCAGAGGATACAGCCAGGACATTCAGTACTTC. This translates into CASRGYSQDIQYF.

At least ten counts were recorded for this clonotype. The CDR3 DNA reads as TGTGCCAGCAGCCCATTAGCGGGAGGGCCTAGAGATACGCAGTATTTT. This encodes CASSPLAGGPRDTQYF. The V gene is TRBV11-2, the J gene TRBJ2-3, with 11 bases matching TRBD2. Per germline, CDR1 SGHAT and CDR2 FQNNGV. The trim removed 5 bases at V and 5 bases at J, leaving 9 bases unmatched. CDR3 length equals 16 residues.

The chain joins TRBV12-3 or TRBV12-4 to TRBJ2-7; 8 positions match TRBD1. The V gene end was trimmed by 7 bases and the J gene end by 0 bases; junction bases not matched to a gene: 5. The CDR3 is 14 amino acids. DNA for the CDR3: TGTGCCAGCACCTGGACAGGGACCTCCTACGAGCAGTACTTC. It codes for CASTWTGTSYEQYF.

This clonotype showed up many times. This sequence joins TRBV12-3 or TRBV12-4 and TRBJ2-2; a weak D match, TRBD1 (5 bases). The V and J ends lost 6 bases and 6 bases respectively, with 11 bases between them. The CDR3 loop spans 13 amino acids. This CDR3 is CASRKLGAGELFF. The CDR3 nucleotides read TGTGCCAGCAGGAAGCTAGGGGCCGGGGAGCTGTTTTTT.

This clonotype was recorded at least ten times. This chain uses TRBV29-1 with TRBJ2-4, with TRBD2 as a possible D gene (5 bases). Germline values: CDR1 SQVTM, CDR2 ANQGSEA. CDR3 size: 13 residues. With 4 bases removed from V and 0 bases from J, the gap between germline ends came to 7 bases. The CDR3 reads CSVGLLAKNIQYF. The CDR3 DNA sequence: TGCAGCGTTGGACTACTAGCCAAAAACATTCAGTACTTC.